This TCR beta chain was documented in a study of PD-1 blockade in classical Hodgkin lymphoma (TCRdb year 2020). Broadly, across the study: Nivolumab dosing was 3 mg/kg intravenously every 2 weeks, continuing until either disease progression or unacceptable toxicity. To define a peripheral blood immune signature of response to PD-1 blockade in classical Hodgkin lymphoma, the study combined TCR beta sequencing with CyTOF.

Per the publication, the time point label means: cycle 1 day 1 (C1D1), immediately before nivolumab initiation. Relapse after autologous stem cell transplantation had occurred in all trial patients, and cohorts A, B and C were distinguished by prior brentuximab vedotin exposure. The trial cohort comprised some 60 patients with relapsed/refractory classical Hodgkin lymphoma whose best overall responses were complete response, partial response or progressive disease. Trial patients were treated with single-agent nivolumab in the multi-cohort phase II CheckMate 205 trial. An independent review committee assessed best overall response using the 2007 International Working Group response criteria. PBMCs from the trial were collected at three points: immediately before nivolumab initiation (C1D1), and during therapy at cycle 2 day 1 and cycle 4 day 1. After peripheral blood was drawn into 8 mL Vacutainer Cell Preparation Tubes, PBMCs were isolated by centrifugation and then cryopreserved.

Genomic DNA was extracted with the Qiagen DNeasy kit from unsorted PBMCs and from negatively selected CD4+ and CD8+ fractions. TCR beta CDR3 regions were amplified by immunoSEQ multiplex PCR using primers annealing to V and J segments. A synthetic immune receptor repertoire was used to minimize amplification bias, and any remaining bias was removed computationally after sequencing. In the authors' own workflow: Custom Python scripts were used to quantify repertoire diversity as the Shannon entropy index. Unsorted, CD4+ and CD8+ repertoires were examined separately, except in combined analyses, for which CD4+ and CD8+ sequences were merged in silico. Clonal expansion was defined as a frequency increase of at least 2-fold after treatment compared with C1D1, and clones undetected at baseline were assigned a pseudocount of 0.5. Clones with 0 or 1 copy at C1D1 were classified as singleton clones, and clones with 2 or more copies were classified as non-singleton clones. Clones expanded in unsorted samples were assigned a CD4+, CD8+ or unknown annotation through matching of protein sequences in sorted samples from the same patient. Wilcoxon tests on paired samples were used to test changes in diversity from C1D1 to C4D1. The source is immuneACCESS, and TCRdb retained only in-frame sequences with V and J called. Part of the clones is not carried over; for the studies checked, unresolved V genes explain less than half of this, and the remainder is unexplained. V and J calls and clone size follow that table, whereas D and trimming were derived from the DNA. The sample profile shows 23,000 or so clones; around 80% of them were found once. The ten largest clones add up to 6% to 8.5% of the sample.

Looking up the germline V gene yields CDR1 SGHTA and CDR2 FQGNSA. The CDR3 runs 14 amino acids, cysteine and phenylalanine included. Only the CDR3 part of the read is kept: 42 bases, read in frame from the first base. The germline V end is reduced by 5 bases and the J end by 4 bases; junction bases left unmatched: 7. As for this clone: This receptor's antigen is unknown. Base qualities are not recorded, but no much larger clone differs from it by a single base.

General findings and caveats noted by the study authors: Among trial patients, those achieving complete response had baseline diversity similar to that of newly diagnosed patients, while diversity was significantly lower in partial responders and progressors. The study was limited to a single clinical trial cohort, and causes of repertoire differences, possibly disease activity or prior therapy, remained undefined. Diversity was lower in patients who began nivolumab less than 1 year after ASCT, so these patients were left out of later analyses to avoid confounding by immune reconstitution. A significant rise by C4D1 was seen in CD4+ but not CD8+ TCR diversity (p=0.0027 vs p=0.16), with the rise being most apparent in complete responders (p=0.02). Baseline TCR diversity was reported to be lower in newly diagnosed patients than in healthy donors and to be lower still in relapsed/refractory patients.

Rearrangement joined TRBV7-2 to TRBJ1-1; 7 central nucleotides agree with TRBD1. The sequences come from peripheral blood mononuclear cells (PBMCs), collected at baseline. The TCR comes from a human donor with classical Hodgkin lymphoma. The DNA sequence reads TGTGCCAGCAGCGCCGGGACAGCCGGCACTGAAGCTTTCTTT. Translated, this gives CASSAGTAGTEAFF.